What follows is one T cell receptor beta chain and its context. The sample has other DNA sequences that encode this CDR3 too. The table came from immunoSEQ multiplex PCR; TCRdb's copy has only in-frame clones and leaves some out. Of about 1.1 million clones listed, 77% are singletons. The data stem from a study of shared clonotypes between healthy human individuals. Between the trimmed V and J ends, which lost 0 bases and 5 bases, there was a span of 11 bases. CDR3 size: 14 residues. The germline V gene encodes CDR1 SGHRS and CDR2 YFSETQ. The chain recombines TRBV5-1 with TRBJ1-1; D gene unclear. This sequence originates from a man younger than 35 in good health. Some clones in this sample may be carry-over from other donors' samples. Sequencing was performed on memory CD4+ T cells from PBMCs. Noted subset: CD45RA-negative fraction. CDR3 sequence reads: CASSLGRAGTEAFF. CDR3 nucleotide sequence: TGCGCCAGCAGCTTGGGTAGGGCGGGGACTGAAGCTTTCTTT.